One TCR beta chain is described in this entry. With 5 bases removed from V and 10 bases from J, the gap between germline ends came to 26 bases. This CDR3 has 16 amino acids. From germline, CDR1 is LNHDA and CDR2 SQIVND (reference sequence). The age range of participants was 18 to 89 years, with residence in about two dozen US areas. This entry is derived from a study of blood T cell repertoires in COVID-19. Turning to the study itself: There were acute and convalescent COVID-19 samples, and they came from the United States, Italy and Spain. In each case, the material was cDNA or gDNA derived from T cells, B-cell-depleted T cells, or PBMCs.

Using immunoSEQ multiplex PCR, the repertoire was profiled, and TCRdb retains in-frame clones only, with some absent. Of hundreds of thousands of clones in the sample, almost 90% were seen once. The chain employs TRBV19 and TRBJ1-1; TRBD1 might be the D (6 bases). Sequencing was carried out using PBMCs or T cells enriched from blood (not recorded which). This receptor was identified in a man aged 25 to 45 who had been exposed to COVID-19. CDR3 DNA sequence: TGTGCCAGTAGTGGCGTCGGGGACACCTTATCCCGCGGAGCTTTCTTT. Translated, it gives CASSGVGDTLSRGAFF.